The 2 T cell receptor beta chains below all came from one sample that was sequenced in a study of T cells in Graves' hyperthyroidism and ophthalmopathy. The investigators amplified TCR beta CDR3 regions from RNA transcripts. First-round RT-PCR targeting the TCR CDR3 was performed with the HTBI primer set. TCRdb re-analysed the multiplex PCR reads in MiXCR, keeping a single row per CDR3 protein. The repertoire has some 700,000 distinct CDR3 sequences, 17% of them found once; the top ten carry 15% to 19%. Sample: blood. These receptors all come from a man aged 50-59 years with Graves' hyperthyroidism.

The genes are TRBV4-3 and TRBJ1-2; D possibly corresponds to TRBD1 (5 bases). CDR3 length equals 15 residues. The V and J ends lost 0 bases and 2 bases respectively, with 10 bases between them. The germline CDR1 and CDR2 sequences are LGHNA and YSLEER. For the CDR3, the DNA is TGCGCCAGCAGCCAAGAGGGGCCCATAAACTATGGCTACACCTTC. Amino acid sequence: CASSQEGPINYGYTF.

This clonotype was found a few times. This rearrangement joins TRBV3-1 to TRBJ1-1, with D unresolved. The V end lost 0 bases, the J end lost 0 bases, and 11 bases lay between the germline ends. From germline, CDR1 is LGHDT and CDR2 YNNKEL (reference sequence). CDR3 length equals 16 residues. CDR3 bases: TGTGCCAGCAGCCAAGAGAGGTGGGCAATGAACACTGAAGCTTTCTTT. Translated: CASSQERWAMNTEAFF.